What follows are 11 T cell receptor beta chains derived from one specimen sequenced in a study of blood T cell repertoires in COVID-19. Profiled with immunoSEQ multiplex PCR; TCRdb holds only in-frame clones, not every one. The sample gives about 110,000 clones, about 90% of which show up once; around 1.2% is in the top ten. Sequenced material: peripheral blood. Receptor source: a young woman with acute or convalescent COVID-19.

The chain employs TRBV27 and TRBJ1-2; 7 nucleotides align to TRBD1. Per germline, CDR1 MNHEY and CDR2 SMNVEV (reference sequence). V lost 5 bases to trimming and J lost 1 base; unmatched junction nucleotides: 4. The CDR3 spans 14 residues. The CDR3 nucleotides are TGTGCCAGCAGTGCAGGGGGGTTTAACTATGGCTACACCTTC. Its translation: CASSAGGFNYGYTF.

In this sample, this clone turned up a few times. The junction departs from the called germline gene at one end, perhaps through a read error. The CDR3 loop is CATSGRERTGELFF. CDR3 sequence (DNA): TGTGCCACCAGTGGCAGGGAAAGGACCGGGGAGCTGTTTTTT. The rearrangement links TRBV2 to TRBJ2-2; possible D gene TRBD1, 5 bases. There are 14 residues in the CDR3. Germline CDR1 SNHLY, CDR2 FYNNEI.

The chain joins TRBV5-8 to TRBJ1-5, with TRBD1 matching over 10 bases. The CDR3 consists of 18 residues. V gave up 4 bases and J gave up 0 bases; unmatched junction bases: 10. Germline assignment: CDR1 SGHTS and CDR2 YDEGEE. The CDR3, as DNA: TGTGCCAGCAGCGCCGGGACAGGGGCATCATATAGCAATCAGCCCCAGCATTTT. Protein sequence: CASSAGTGASYSNQPQHF. The full variable domain, rest sourced from reference TRBV5-8 and TRBJ1-5, is EAGVTQSPTHLIKTRGQQATLRCSPISGHTSVYWYQQALGLGLQFLLWYDEGEERNRGNFPPRFSGRQFPNYSSELNVNALELEDSALYLCASSAGTGASYSNQPQHFGDGTRLSIL.

This chain links TRBV19 with TRBJ2-3, with 10 bases that match TRBD2. V was pared by 8 bases and J by 1 base, with 6 bases of the junction left unmatched. CDR1 and CDR2 (germline): LNHDA, SQIVND (reference sequence). The CDR3 extends over 15 amino acids. CDR3 DNA: TGTGCCAGTCGCAAGGGGACTAGCGGCACAGATACGCAGTATTTT. It encodes CASRKGTSGTDTQYF. The whole variable domain, filled in from reference TRBV19 and TRBJ2-3, reads DGGITQSPKYLFRKEGQNVTLSCEQNLNHDAMYWYRQDPGQGLRLIYYSQIVNDFQKGDIAEGYSVSREKKESFPLTVTSAQKNPTAFYLCASRKGTSGTDTQYFGPGTRLTVL.

The chain has TRBV20-1 and TRBJ2-5; 9 bases agree with TRBD1. The CDR3 contains 15 residues. The germline V gene encodes CDR1 DFQATT and CDR2 SNEGSKA (reference sequence). V was pared by 3 bases and J by 5 bases, with 10 bases of the junction left unmatched. The CDR3 spells CSASPGTGMRETQYF. The CDR3 DNA follows: TGCAGTGCTAGTCCCGGGACAGGGATGCGGGAGACCCAGTACTTC.

This clone was recorded once. The chain links TRBV6-5 to TRBJ2-7, with a possible D match to TRBD1 (5 bases). Looked up from germline, CDR1 is MNHEY and CDR2 is SVGAGI. The V end was cut by 4 bases, the J end by 0 bases, with 10 bases between. The CDR3 runs to 14 residues. CDR3 nucleotides: TGTGCCAGCAGTTCTACAGGTTACTCCTACGAGCAGTACTTC. Translation gives CASSSTGYSYEQYF.

This clone was counted only a few times. The chain uses TRBV4-1 and TRBJ2-4; TRBD1 agrees at 7 bases. V shed 0 bases and J 7 bases; nucleotides not matched to a gene: 21. This CDR3 spans 20 amino acids. Germline loops: CDR1 MGHRA, CDR2 YSYEKL. CDR3 nucleotides: TGCGCCAGCAGCCAAGATCCGAACAACCGTGGGACAGTCTATCGGAACATTCAGTACTTC. Amino acids: CASSQDPNNRGTVYRNIQYF.

The V and J genes are TRBV9 and TRBJ1-2; 7 nucleotides align to TRBD1. The CDR3 sequence is 15 residues long. V trimming: 3 bases; J trimming: 1 base; junction bases outside the gene matches: 6. In germline, CDR1 is SGDLS, CDR2 YYNGEE. The CDR3 reads CASSGQGGSNYGYTF. The CDR3 DNA reads TGTGCCAGCAGCGGGCAGGGGGGCAGTAACTATGGCTACACCTTC.

This sequence joins TRBV14 and TRBJ2-7; tentatively, D is TRBD2 (5 bases). Germline V gene lookup returns CDR1 SGHDN and CDR2 FVKESK. The CDR3 length is 19 residues. Deletions cut 6 bases from V and 1 base from J, with 28 bases between. The CDR3 here is CASRNPRATSPRTSYEQYF. CDR3 nucleotides: TGTGCCAGCAGAAACCCTCGGGCCACTAGTCCACGAACGTCCTACGAGCAGTACTTC.

The J gene is TRBJ1-1, the V gene TRBV11-2, with D hard to call. CDR1 is SGHAT, CDR2 FQNNGV, per germline. The CDR3 has 12 residues. With 4 bases removed from V and 12 bases from J, the gap between germline ends came to 15 bases. In DNA form, the CDR3 reads TGTGCCAGCAGCTCCCCTGATAGGGAGACTTTCTTT. Translated: CASSSPDRETFF.

CDR3 sequence (DNA): TGTGCCAGCAGCTCTTCGACAGGGGGCTACTATGGCTACACCTTC. The encoded protein is CASSSSTGGYYGYTF. The V and J genes are TRBV7-8 and TRBJ1-2, with 10 nucleotides matching TRBD1. CDR3 length: 15 residues. J gave up 3 bases and V 4 bases, and 5 bases lay outside the gene matches. Germline V lookup: CDR1 SGHVS, CDR2 FQNEAQ. Full variable domain (missing parts from reference TRBV7-8 and TRBJ1-2): GAGVSQSPRYKVAKRGQDVALRCDPISGHVSLFWYQQALGQGPEFLTYFQNEAQLDKSGLPSDRFFAERPEGSVSTLKIQRTQQEDSAVYLCASSSSTGGYYGYTFGSGTRLTVV.